The 18 T cell receptor beta chains listed next were all sequenced from one sample in a study of technical replicates of blood from several donors. Sequencing used immunoSEQ multiplex PCR; TCRdb keeps in-frame clones, though not all of them. Of 95,000 or so clones in the sample, 85% to 95% were seen once. The specimen sequenced was T cells isolated from PBMCs. All receptors derive from a human donor in good health.

V and J are TRBV4-1 and TRBJ2-3; D not resolved. Trimming took off 0 bases at V and 3 bases at J, with 10 bases between the two ends. The CDR3 consists of 15 residues. Germline lookup yields CDR1 MGHRA and CDR2 YSYEKL. The CDR3 DNA sequence: TGCGCCAGCAGCCAAGATCGGTACCCTACAGATACGCAGTATTTT. Translating gives CASSQDRYPTDTQYF.

The chain has TRBV6-5 and TRBJ2-7; 8 bases are a match to TRBD2. V lost 4 bases and J lost 3; bases outside the gene matches: 11. CDR1 is MNHEY and CDR2 is SVGAGI in the germline V gene. This CDR3 has 16 residues. CDR3 coding DNA: TGTGCCAGCAGTTTTCCTGGAGTAGCGGGGTACTACGAGCAGTACTTC. Protein sequence: CASSFPGVAGYYEQYF.

The V gene is TRBV5-5, the J gene TRBJ1-5, with D possibly being TRBD1 (5 bases). The germline V and J ends were trimmed by 2 bases and 1 base, with 7 bases remaining between them. The CDR3 extends over 14 amino acids. The V gene's germline CDR1 is SGHKS and CDR2 YYEKEE (reference sequence). DNA of the CDR3: TGTGCCAGCAGCTTTGGGGCCAGCAATCAGCCCCAGCATTTT. The encoded protein is CASSFGASNQPQHF.

V usage is TRBV10-3 and J usage is TRBJ2-7; D is ambiguous. The CDR3 extends over 13 amino acids. In germline, CDR1 is ENHRY, CDR2 SYGVKD. V gave up 7 bases and J gave up 1 base, with 11 bases separating them. The CDR3 sequence is CAITEAQSYEQYF. The CDR3 bases are TGTGCCATCACCGAGGCCCAGTCCTACGAGCAGTACTTC.

This clone was counted a single time. The rearrangement uses TRBV13 and TRBJ1-3; 8 positions match TRBD1. CDR3 length: 14 amino acids. V shed 3 bases and J 3 bases; nucleotides not matched to a gene: 1. Per germline, CDR1 PRHDT and CDR2 FYEKMQ (reference sequence). The DNA for the CDR3 is TGTGCCAGCAGCTTTGGACAGGGTGGAAACACCATATATTTT. Residues: CASSFGQGGNTIYF.

As to this clone: The same CDR3 can be traced to other DNA sequences in this sample. The chain combines TRBV27 with TRBJ2-2; 8 positions match TRBD2. Trimming at V came to 0 bases and at J to 4 bases, leaving 4 bases not matched to a gene. Germline-derived CDR1 and CDR2 are MNHEY and SMNVEV (reference sequence). The CDR3 covers 16 residues. The CDR3 sequence is CASSLSERELTGELFF. The CDR3 DNA reads TGTGCCAGCAGTTTATCAGAGCGGGAGCTCACCGGGGAGCTGTTTTTT.

This clone was counted between two and nine times. This rearrangement joins TRBV19 to TRBJ1-5, with TRBD1 as a possible D gene (5 bases). In germline, CDR1 is LNHDA, CDR2 SQIVND (reference sequence). This CDR3 comprises 14 residues. The V gene lost 3 bases and the J gene lost 6 bases, with 12 bases spanning the gap. This CDR3 reads CASSIRDFGQPQHF. The CDR3 nucleotides are TGTGCCAGTAGTATCAGGGACTTCGGTCAGCCCCAGCATTTT.

The DNA of the CDR3 is TGTGCCAGCAGCTTGGGAGGGATCAGCAATCAGCCCCAGCATTTT. Its translation is CASSLGGISNQPQHF. The chain is built from TRBV5-8 and TRBJ1-5; D is unresolved. V dropped 0 bases and J dropped 1 base, with 8 bases sitting between them. CDR3 length: 15 amino acids. Germline-derived CDR1 and CDR2 are SGHTS and YDEGEE.

The V call is TRBV28, the J call TRBJ2-2, with TRBD1 matching over 8 bases. Germline V gene data show CDR1 as MDHEN and CDR2 as SYDVKM. The ends lost 8 bases at V and 7 bases at J; junction bases unmatched: 6. The CDR3 contains 13 residues. CDR3 loop: CASLQGAFGELFF. CDR3 coding DNA: TGTGCCAGCCTCCAGGGGGCTTTCGGGGAGCTGTTTTTT.

The chain joins TRBV6-1 to TRBJ1-2; D gene ambiguous. The CDR3 loop spans 14 amino acids. Germline CDR1 and CDR2: MNHNS and SASEGT. Between the trimmed V and J ends, which lost 3 bases and 4 bases, there was a span of 12 bases. The CDR3 nucleotides read TGTGCCAGCAGTGAGTACGGTGAGGCCTATGGCTACACCTTC. Protein sequence: CASSEYGEAYGYTF.

The V gene is TRBV6-1, the J gene TRBJ1-1; no clear D. With 6 bases removed from V and 9 bases from J, the gap between germline ends came to 17 bases. CDR1 and CDR2 from the germline V gene are MNHNS and SASEGT. This CDR3 has 13 residues. CDR3: CASRNVEGGKAFF. CDR3 nucleotides: TGTGCCAGCAGGAATGTGGAAGGCGGAAAAGCTTTCTTT.

This sequence joins TRBV6-5 and TRBJ2-3; a possible D gene is TRBD2 (6 bases). Germline-derived CDR1 and CDR2 are MNHEY and SVGAGI. The CDR3 loop spans 15 amino acids. The germline V and J ends were trimmed by 8 bases and 1 base, with 16 bases remaining between them. CDR3 amino acids: CASPKPLAGTDTQYF. CDR3 in DNA: TGTGCCAGCCCTAAGCCCTTAGCGGGCACAGATACGCAGTATTTT.

This clone was seen once. V gene TRBV7-2 combines with J gene TRBJ2-1; D uncertain. Germline assignment: CDR1 SGHTA and CDR2 FQGNSA. The CDR3 sequence is 15 residues long. Trimming cost V 1 base and J 3 bases, with 10 bases left between them. CDR3 in amino acids: CASSLDGQFYNEQFF. DNA for the CDR3: TGTGCCAGCAGCTTAGATGGTCAGTTCTACAATGAGCAGTTCTTC.

This clone showed up just once. CDR3 region: CASSVGTGQGQPQHF. In DNA form, the CDR3 reads TGTGCCAGCAGCGTAGGGACAGGGCAGGGTCAGCCCCAGCATTTT. The V gene is TRBV9, the J gene TRBJ1-5; 8 nucleotides align to TRBD1. Germline V gene sequence: CDR1 SGDLS, CDR2 YYNGEE. J lost 6 bases, V lost 0 bases, and 5 bases had no gene match. The length of the CDR3 is 15 residues. The entire variable domain, with the rest obtained from reference TRBV9 and TRBJ1-5, is as follows: DSGVTQTPKHLITATGQRVTLRCSPRSGDLSVYWYQQSLDQGLQFLIQYYNGEERAKGNILERFSAQQFPDLHSELNLSSLELGDSALYFCASSVGTGQGQPQHFGDGTRLSIL.

As for this clone: At one end, the junction sequence differs from germline, possibly due to a read error. V and J are TRBV7-7 and TRBJ2-1, with 14 bases aligning to TRBD2. The CDR3 consists of 16 residues. Looked up from germline, CDR1 is SSHAT and CDR2 is FNYEAQ (reference sequence). The CDR3 bases are TGTGCTAGCAGCCACGGGACTAGCGGGAGTAGCAATGAGCAGTTCTTC. Translating it yields CASSHGTSGSSNEQFF.

The chain links TRBV14 to TRBJ2-1, with D maybe TRBD2 (6 bases). V shed 4 bases and J shed 0 bases, with 10 bases lying between them. Germline V lookup: CDR1 SGHDN, CDR2 FVKESK. The CDR3 covers 15 residues. CDR3 in amino acids: CASSPGSPSYNEQFF. DNA of the CDR3: TGTGCCAGCAGCCCCGGGAGCCCCTCCTACAATGAGCAGTTCTTC.

The chain couples TRBV7-9 to TRBJ2-2; a possible D gene is TRBD1 (6 bases). The germline V gene has CDR1 SEHNR and CDR2 FQNEAQ (reference sequence). The CDR3 consists of 15 residues. V was cut by 2 bases and J by 4 bases, with 11 bases left in between. As DNA, the CDR3 is TGTGCCAGCAGCTTATCGGACAGCGGCACCGGGGAGCTGTTTTTT. Encoded protein: CASSLSDSGTGELFF.

The chain uses TRBV14 and TRBJ1-5; D may be TRBD1 (5 bases). Germline V lookup: CDR1 SGHDN, CDR2 FVKESK. V was pared by 1 base and J by 5 bases, with 6 bases between. The CDR3 runs to 13 residues. The CDR3 nucleotides read TGTGCCAGCAGCCAAGGGGGCCATCAGCCCCAGCATTTT. It is translated as CASSQGGHQPQHF.